This T cell receptor beta chain appears in the sequencing data of a study of CD8 T cells in Susac syndrome. Sequencing of TCR beta covered CD8+ and CD4+ T cells obtained from blood. TEMRA cells were enriched by FACS, and CD4+ and CD8+ T cells were negatively isolated. RNA totalling roughly 0.5 to 1 ug underwent reverse transcription with random hexamers. The CDR3 of TCR beta was amplified by immunoSEQ multiplex PCR across 54 Vbeta and 13 Jbeta. MiXCR, applied by TCRdb to the immunoSEQ multiplex PCR reads, yields one record per CDR3 protein. This sample has 100,000 to 150,000 distinct CDR3 sequences; 85% to 95% occur once, and the top ten carry approximately 0.31%. Trimming cost V 7 bases and J 1 base, with 11 bases left between them. The CDR3 length is 14 residues. Germline V gene data show CDR1 as LGHDT and CDR2 as YNNKEL (reference sequence).

The chain employs TRBV3-1 and TRBJ2-4, with D hard to call. The sequencing sample was made of CD8+ T cells from PBMCs. This TCR was sampled from a human donor with multiple sclerosis. The CDR3 DNA reads as TGTGCCAGCACCCCCAAGACCGCCAAAAACATTCAGTACTTC. Protein product: CASTPKTAKNIQYF.